This T cell receptor beta chain stems from a study of Ad26.COV2.S vaccination and SARS-CoV-2 variants. The assay was immunoSEQ multiplex PCR, and TCRdb's table has in-frame clones only and misses some. The sample consists of 380,000 or so clones, 80% to 90% of them appearing once. For this clone: Its antigen is unidentified. The germline gene is not matched at one end of the junction; a read error may be the cause.

CDR1 is ENHRY and CDR2 is SYGVKD in the germline V gene. This CDR3 spans 15 amino acids. Regarding treatment: over 15 received Ad26.COV2.S at low or high dose, single or two shots; several received placebo; per-sample allocation not given. Day 63 after the first injection of vaccine or placebo was the sampling time. Notes on the study in general: TCR breadth and depth analyses may have underestimated total T cell responses.

The chain couples TRBV10-3 to TRBJ1-3, with a weak D call TRBD1 (5 bases). The sequence was obtained from a person between 18 and 59 years old who received the Ad26.COV2.S COVID-19 vaccine or a placebo. The material sequenced was peripheral blood, taken in a trial of Ad26.COV2.S vaccine versus placebo. The CDR3 loop is CVISESGGPGNTIYF. The DNA of the CDR3 is TGTGTCATCAGTGAGTCTGGGGGACCTGGAAACACCATATATTTT.